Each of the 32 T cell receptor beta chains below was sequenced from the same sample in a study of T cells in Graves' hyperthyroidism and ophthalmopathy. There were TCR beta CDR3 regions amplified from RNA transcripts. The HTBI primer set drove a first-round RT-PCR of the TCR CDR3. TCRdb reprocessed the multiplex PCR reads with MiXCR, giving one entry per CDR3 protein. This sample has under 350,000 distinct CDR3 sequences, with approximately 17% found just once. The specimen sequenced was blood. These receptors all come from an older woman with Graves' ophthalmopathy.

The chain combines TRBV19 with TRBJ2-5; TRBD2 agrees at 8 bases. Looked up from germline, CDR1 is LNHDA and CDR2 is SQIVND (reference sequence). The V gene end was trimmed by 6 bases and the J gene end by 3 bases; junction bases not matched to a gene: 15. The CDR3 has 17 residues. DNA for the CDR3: TGTGCCAGTAGCCCGGAGTGGGGACTAGAACATGAAGAGACCCAGTACTTC. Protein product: CASSPEWGLEHEETQYF.

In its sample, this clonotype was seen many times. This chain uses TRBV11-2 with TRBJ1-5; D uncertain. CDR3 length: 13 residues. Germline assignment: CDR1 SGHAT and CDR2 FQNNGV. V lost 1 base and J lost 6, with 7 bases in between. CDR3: CASSLVVGQPQHF. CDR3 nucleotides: TGTGCCAGCAGCTTAGTTGTGGGTCAGCCCCAGCATTTT. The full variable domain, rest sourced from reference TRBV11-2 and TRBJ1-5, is EAGVAQSPRYKIIEKRQSVAFWCNPISGHATLYWYQQILGQGPKLLIQFQNNGVVDDSQLPKDRFSAERLKGVDSTLKIQPAKLEDSAVYLCASSLVVGQPQHFGDGTRLSIL.

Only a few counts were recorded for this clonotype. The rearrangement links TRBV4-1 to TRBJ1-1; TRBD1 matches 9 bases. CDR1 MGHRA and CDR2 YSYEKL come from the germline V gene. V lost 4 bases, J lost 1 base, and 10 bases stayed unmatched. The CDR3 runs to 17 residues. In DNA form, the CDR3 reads TGCGCCAGCAGCCCCGGGACAGGGAGGATACCGAACACTGAAGCTTTCTTT. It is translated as CASSPGTGRIPNTEAFF.

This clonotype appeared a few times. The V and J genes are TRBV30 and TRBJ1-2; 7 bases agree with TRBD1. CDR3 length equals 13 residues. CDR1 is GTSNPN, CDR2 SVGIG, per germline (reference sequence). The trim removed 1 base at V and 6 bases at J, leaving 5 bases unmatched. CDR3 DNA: TGTGCCTGGAGTGATCAACAGGGGAATGGCTACACCTTC. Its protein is CAWSDQQGNGYTF. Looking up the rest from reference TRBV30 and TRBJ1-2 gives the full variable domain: SQTIHQWPATLVQPVGSPLSLECTVEGTSNPNLYWYRQAAGRGLQLLFYSVGIGQISSEVPQNLSASRPQDRQFILSSKKLLLSDSGFYLCAWSDQQGNGYTFGSGTRLTVV.

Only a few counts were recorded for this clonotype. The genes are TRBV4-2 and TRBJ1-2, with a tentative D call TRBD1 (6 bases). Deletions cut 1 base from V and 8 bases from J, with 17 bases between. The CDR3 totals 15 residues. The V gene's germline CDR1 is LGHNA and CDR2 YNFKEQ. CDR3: CASSQAVGGPVGYTF. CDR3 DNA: TGTGCCAGCAGCCAAGCGGTTGGGGGGCCGGTCGGCTACACCTTC.

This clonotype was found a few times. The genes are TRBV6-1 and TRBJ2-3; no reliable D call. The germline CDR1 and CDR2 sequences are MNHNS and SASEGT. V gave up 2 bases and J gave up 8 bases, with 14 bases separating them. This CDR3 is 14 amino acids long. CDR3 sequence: CASSESLGLGTQYF. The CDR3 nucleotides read TGTGCCAGCAGTGAAAGTTTGGGGTTGGGTACGCAGTATTTT.

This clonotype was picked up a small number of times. The CDR3 sequence is CASSQEALLVEQYF. The CDR3, as DNA: TGTGCCAGCAGCCAAGAAGCCCTCCTAGTTGAGCAGTACTTC. This rearrangement joins TRBV3-1 to TRBJ2-7; D unresolved. The germline V gene encodes CDR1 LGHDT and CDR2 YNNKEL (reference sequence). Trimming removed 0 bases at V and 7 bases at J, with 13 bases between. CDR3 length: 14 amino acids.

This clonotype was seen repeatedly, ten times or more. The CDR3: CASSKNTEAFF. The CDR3 DNA reads TGTGCCAGCAGCAAAAACACTGAAGCTTTCTTT. V gene TRBV28 combines with J gene TRBJ1-1; no reliable D call. The V gene lost 6 bases and the J gene lost 2 bases, with 4 bases spanning the gap. CDR1 and CDR2 from the germline V gene are MDHEN and SYDVKM. This CDR3 comprises 11 residues.

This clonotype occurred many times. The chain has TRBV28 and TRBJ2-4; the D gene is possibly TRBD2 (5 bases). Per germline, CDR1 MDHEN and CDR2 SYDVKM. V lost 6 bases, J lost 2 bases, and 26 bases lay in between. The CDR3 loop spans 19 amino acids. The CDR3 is CASSLELASGGRSKNIQYF. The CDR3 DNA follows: TGTGCCAGCAGCCTAGAACTTGCATCAGGAGGACGGTCCAAAAACATTCAGTACTTC.

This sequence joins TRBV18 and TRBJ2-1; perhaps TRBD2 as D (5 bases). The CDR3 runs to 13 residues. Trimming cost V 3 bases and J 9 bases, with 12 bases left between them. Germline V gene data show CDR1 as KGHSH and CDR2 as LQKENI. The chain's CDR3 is CASSPGVVREQFF. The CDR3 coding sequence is TGTGCCAGCTCACCCGGGGTAGTTCGTGAGCAGTTCTTC. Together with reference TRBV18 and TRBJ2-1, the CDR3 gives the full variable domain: NAGVMQNPRHLVRRRGQEARLRCSPMKGHSHVYWYRQLPEEGLKFMVYLQKENIIDESGMPKERFSAEFPKEGPSILRIQQVVRGDSAAYFCASSPGVVREQFFGPGTRLTVL.

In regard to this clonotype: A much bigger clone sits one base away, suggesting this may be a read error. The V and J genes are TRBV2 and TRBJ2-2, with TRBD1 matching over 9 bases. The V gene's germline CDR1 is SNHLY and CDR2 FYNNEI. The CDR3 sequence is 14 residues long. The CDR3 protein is CASSGTGYTGGLFF. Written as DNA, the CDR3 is TGTGCCAGCAGCGGGACAGGGTACACCGGGGGGCTGTTTTTT. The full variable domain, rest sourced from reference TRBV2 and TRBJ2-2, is EPEVTQTPSHQVTQMGQEVILRCVPISNHLYFYWYRQILGQKVEFLVSFYNNEISEKSEIFDDQFSVERPDGSNFTLKIRSTKLEDSAMYFCASSGTGYTGGLFFGEGSRLTVL.

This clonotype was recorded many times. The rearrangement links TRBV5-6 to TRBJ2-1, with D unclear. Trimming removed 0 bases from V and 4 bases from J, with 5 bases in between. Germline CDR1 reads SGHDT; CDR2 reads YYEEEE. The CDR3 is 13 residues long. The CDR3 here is CASSLGLYNEQFF. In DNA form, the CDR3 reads TGTGCCAGCAGCTTGGGGCTATACAATGAGCAGTTCTTC.

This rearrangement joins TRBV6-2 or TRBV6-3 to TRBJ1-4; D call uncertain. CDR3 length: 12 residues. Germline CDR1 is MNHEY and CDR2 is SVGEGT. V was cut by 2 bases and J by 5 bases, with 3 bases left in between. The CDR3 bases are TGTGCCAGCAGTTACCCGAATGAAAAACTGTTTTTT. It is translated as CASSYPNEKLFF.

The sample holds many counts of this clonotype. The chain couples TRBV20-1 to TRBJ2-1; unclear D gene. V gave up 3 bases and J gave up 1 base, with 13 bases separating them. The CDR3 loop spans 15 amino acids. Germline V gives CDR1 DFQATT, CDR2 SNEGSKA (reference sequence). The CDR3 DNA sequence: TGCAGTGCTAGTCCCAGGATCGGATCCTACAATGAGCAGTTCTTC. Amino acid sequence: CSASPRIGSYNEQFF.

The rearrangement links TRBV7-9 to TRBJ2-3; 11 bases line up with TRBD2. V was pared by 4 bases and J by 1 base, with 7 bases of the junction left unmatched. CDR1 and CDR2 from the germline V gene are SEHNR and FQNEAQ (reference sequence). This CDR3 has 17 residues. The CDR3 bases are TGTGCCAGCAGCTCCAGGACGACTAGCGGGGGCACAGATACGCAGTATTTT. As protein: CASSSRTTSGGTDTQYF.

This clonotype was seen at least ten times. DNA for the CDR3: TGTGCCAGCTCACCAGGGGTTAGGGAGACCCAGTACTTC. Translating it yields CASSPGVRETQYF. The chain couples TRBV18 to TRBJ2-5; the D is unclear. CDR3 size: 13 residues. Germline CDR1 is KGHSH and CDR2 is LQKENI. Between the trimmed V and J ends, which lost 2 bases and 5 bases, there was a span of 9 bases.

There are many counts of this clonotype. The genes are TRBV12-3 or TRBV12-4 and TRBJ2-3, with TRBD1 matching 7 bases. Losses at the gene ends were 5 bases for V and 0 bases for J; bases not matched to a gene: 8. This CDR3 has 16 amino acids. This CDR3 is CASSTRQGDSTDTQYF. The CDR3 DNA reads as TGTGCCAGCAGTACCCGACAGGGAGATAGCACAGATACGCAGTATTTT.

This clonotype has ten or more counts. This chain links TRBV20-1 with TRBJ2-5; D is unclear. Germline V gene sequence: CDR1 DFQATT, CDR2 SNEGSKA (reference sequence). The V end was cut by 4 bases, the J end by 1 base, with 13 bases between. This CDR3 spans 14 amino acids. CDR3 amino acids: CSATSERSQETQYF. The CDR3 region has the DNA TGCAGTGCTACAAGTGAAAGATCCCAAGAGACCCAGTACTTC.

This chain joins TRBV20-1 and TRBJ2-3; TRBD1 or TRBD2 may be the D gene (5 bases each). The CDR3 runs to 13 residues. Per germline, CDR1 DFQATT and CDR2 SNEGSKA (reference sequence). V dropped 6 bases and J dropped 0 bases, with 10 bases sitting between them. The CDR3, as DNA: TGCAGTGCCCCGGGGCAGAGCACAGATACGCAGTATTTT. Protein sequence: CSAPGQSTDTQYF.

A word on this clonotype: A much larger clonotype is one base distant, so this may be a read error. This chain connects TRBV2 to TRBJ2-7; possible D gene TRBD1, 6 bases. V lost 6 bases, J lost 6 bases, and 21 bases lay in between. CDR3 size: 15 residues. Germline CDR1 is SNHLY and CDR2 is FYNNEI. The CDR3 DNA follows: TGTGCCAGCAGAACGCCGGGACACCGCCGCTGCGAGCAGTACTTC. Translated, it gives CASRTPGHRRCEQYF.

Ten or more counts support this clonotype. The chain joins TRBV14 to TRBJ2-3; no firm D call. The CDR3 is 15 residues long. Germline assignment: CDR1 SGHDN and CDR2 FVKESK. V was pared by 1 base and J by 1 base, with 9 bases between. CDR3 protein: CASSQAQRRTDTQYF. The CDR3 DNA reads TGTGCCAGCAGCCAAGCCCAGAGACGCACAGATACGCAGTATTTT.

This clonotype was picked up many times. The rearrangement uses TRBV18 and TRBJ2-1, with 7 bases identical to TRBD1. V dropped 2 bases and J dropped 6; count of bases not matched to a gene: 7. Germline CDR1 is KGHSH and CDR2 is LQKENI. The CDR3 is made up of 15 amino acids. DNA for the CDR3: TGTGCCAGCTCACCAAGTGCGTCAGGGGGCAATGAGCAGTTCTTC. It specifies CASSPSASGGNEQFF.

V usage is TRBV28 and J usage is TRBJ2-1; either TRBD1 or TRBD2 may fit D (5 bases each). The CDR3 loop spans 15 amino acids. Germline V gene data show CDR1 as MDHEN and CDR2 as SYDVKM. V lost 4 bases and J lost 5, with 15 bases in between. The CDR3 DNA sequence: TGTGCCAGCAGTTGGGACCATGAAAGGCACAATGAGCAGTTCTTC. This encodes CASSWDHERHNEQFF.

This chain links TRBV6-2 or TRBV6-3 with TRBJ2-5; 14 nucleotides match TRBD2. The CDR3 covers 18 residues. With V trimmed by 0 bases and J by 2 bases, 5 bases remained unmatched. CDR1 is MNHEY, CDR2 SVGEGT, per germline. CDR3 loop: CASSYSLRLAGGQETQYF. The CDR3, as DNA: TGTGCCAGCAGTTACTCCCTCCGACTAGCGGGGGGGCAAGAGACCCAGTACTTC.

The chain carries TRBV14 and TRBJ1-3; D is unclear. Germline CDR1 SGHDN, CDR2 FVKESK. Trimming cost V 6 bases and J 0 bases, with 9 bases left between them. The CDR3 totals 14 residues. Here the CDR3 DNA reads TGTGCCAGCAGTCGTAGCTCCTCTGGAAACACCATATATTTT. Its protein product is CASSRSSSGNTIYF.

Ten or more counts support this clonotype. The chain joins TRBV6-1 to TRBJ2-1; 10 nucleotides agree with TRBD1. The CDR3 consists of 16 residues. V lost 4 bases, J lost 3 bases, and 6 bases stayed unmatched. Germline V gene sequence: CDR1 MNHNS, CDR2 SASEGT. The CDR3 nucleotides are TGTGCCAGCAGTGCAGGGACAGGGGTACACTACAATGAGCAGTTCTTC. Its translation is CASSAGTGVHYNEQFF.

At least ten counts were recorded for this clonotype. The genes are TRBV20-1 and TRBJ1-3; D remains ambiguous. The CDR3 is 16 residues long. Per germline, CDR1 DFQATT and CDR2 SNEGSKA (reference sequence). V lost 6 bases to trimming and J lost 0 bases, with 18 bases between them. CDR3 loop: CSALKDGLFSGNTIYF. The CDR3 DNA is TGCAGTGCGCTGAAGGACGGCCTCTTCTCTGGAAACACCATATATTTT.

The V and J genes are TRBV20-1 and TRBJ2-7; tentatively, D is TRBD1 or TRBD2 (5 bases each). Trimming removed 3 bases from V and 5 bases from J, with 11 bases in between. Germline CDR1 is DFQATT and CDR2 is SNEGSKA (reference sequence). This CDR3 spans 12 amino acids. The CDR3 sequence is CSARGPKDEQYF. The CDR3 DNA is TGCAGTGCTAGGGGACCGAAGGACGAGCAGTACTTC.

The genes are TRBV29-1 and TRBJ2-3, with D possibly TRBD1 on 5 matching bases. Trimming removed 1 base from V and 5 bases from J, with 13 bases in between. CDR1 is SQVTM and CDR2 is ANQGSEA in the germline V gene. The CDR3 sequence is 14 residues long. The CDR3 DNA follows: TGCAGCGTTGAAGTGGTCCGCAGGGAAGATACGCAGTATTTT. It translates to CSVEVVRREDTQYF.

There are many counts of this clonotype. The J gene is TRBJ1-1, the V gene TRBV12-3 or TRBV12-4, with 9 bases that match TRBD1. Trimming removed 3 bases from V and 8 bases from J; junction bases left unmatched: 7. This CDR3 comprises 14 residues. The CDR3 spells CASSFDDRGAEAFF. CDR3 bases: TGTGCCAGCAGTTTTGATGACAGGGGGGCCGAAGCTTTCTTT.

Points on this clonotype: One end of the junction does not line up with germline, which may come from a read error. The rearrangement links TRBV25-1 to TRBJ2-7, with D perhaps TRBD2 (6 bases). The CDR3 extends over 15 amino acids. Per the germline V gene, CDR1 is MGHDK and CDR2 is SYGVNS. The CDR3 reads CAGSDTLEGSYEQYF. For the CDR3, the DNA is TGTGCCGGCAGTGACACCCTGGAGGGGAGCTACGAGCAGTACTTC.

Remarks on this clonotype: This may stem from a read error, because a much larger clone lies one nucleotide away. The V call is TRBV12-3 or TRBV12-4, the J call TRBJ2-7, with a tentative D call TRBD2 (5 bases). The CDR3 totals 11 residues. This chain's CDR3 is CAGSFGDEQYF. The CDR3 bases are TGTGCCGGCAGTTTCGGGGACGAGCAGTACTTC.